The present TCR beta chain was sequenced within a study of T cells in narcolepsy. Notes on the study in general: Reportedly, autoreactive clonotypes were serially detected in patients' blood but not controls'. Same-patient CSF and blood CD4+ T cell clonotypes included HCRT-specific and TRIB2-specific autoreactive ones.

Trimming took off 5 bases at V and 5 bases at J, with 18 bases between the two ends. CDR1 and CDR2 from the germline V gene are SGHAT and FQNNGV. The CDR3 consists of 15 residues. With respect to this clone: The antigen is not known.

Sequencing used immunoSEQ multiplex PCR; TCRdb keeps in-frame clones, though not all of them. The sample lists tens of thousands of clones, more than 70% seen once, with around 0.92% in the top ten. V gene TRBV11-2 combines with J gene TRBJ1-2; D may be TRBD1 (6 bases). This receptor was obtained from a human donor in good health. The sample consisted of memory (CD45RA-) CD4+ T cells from blood. CDR3 region: CASSPQGTLAYGYTF. The CDR3 region has the DNA TGTGCCAGCAGCCCCCAGGGGACTCTCGCTTATGGCTACACCTTC.